A single sample gave rise to the 28 T cell receptor beta chains below, sequenced in a study of cytomegalovirus exposure and HLA in healthy donors. The PCR was carried out with 60 Vbeta primers and 13 Jbeta primers. The repertoire was sequenced with immunoSEQ multiplex PCR; TCRdb's copy has only in-frame clones and lacks some. This sample has roughly 190,000 clones; roughly four fifths occur once, and the top ten carry 3% to 4%. The sequencing sample was made of PBMCs. These receptors were taken from a young woman in good health and CMV-seropositive.

The J gene is TRBJ1-1, the V gene TRBV28; TRBD1 aligns across 12 bases. The V gene end was trimmed by 5 bases and the J gene end by 7 bases; junction bases not matched to a gene: 8. The CDR3 runs to 15 residues. Germline CDR1 and CDR2: MDHEN and SYDVKM. CDR3 residues: CASSTSGTGGHEAFF. CDR3 in DNA: TGTGCCAGCAGTACTTCCGGGACAGGGGGCCATGAAGCTTTCTTT.

The chain links TRBV6-1 to TRBJ2-2; no definite D call. Trimming left V 2 bases short and J 9 bases short, with 13 bases between. This CDR3 is 14 amino acids long. CDR1 is MNHNS, CDR2 SASEGT, per germline. CDR3 amino acids: CASSESRVYRELFF. DNA for the CDR3: TGTGCCAGCAGTGAATCCCGGGTTTACCGGGAGCTGTTTTTT.

In its sample, this clone was seen a few times. The V gene is TRBV18, the J gene TRBJ2-1; 13 bases fit TRBD2. The length of the CDR3 is 16 residues. Germline trimming cut 3 bases from V and 4 bases from J; bases unmatched to any gene: 3. Germline assignment: CDR1 KGHSH and CDR2 LQKENI. Here the CDR3 reads CASSPGLAGLYNEQFF. DNA for the CDR3: TGTGCCAGCTCACCGGGACTAGCGGGACTATACAATGAGCAGTTCTTC.

The V and J genes are TRBV5-1 and TRBJ2-7; 8 nucleotides agree with TRBD2. Germline trimming cut 6 bases from V and 7 bases from J; bases unmatched to any gene: 9. The germline V gene has CDR1 SGHRS and CDR2 YFSETQ. This CDR3 has 13 residues. As DNA, the CDR3 is TGCGCCAGCAATCCAGCGGGAGTCGGGGAGCAGTACTTC. This encodes CASNPAGVGEQYF.

The V gene is TRBV28, the J gene TRBJ1-5; weak D call: TRBD1 (5 bases). V dropped 6 bases and J dropped 8 bases, with 17 bases sitting between them. The CDR3 is 14 amino acids. CDR1 is MDHEN, CDR2 SYDVKM, per germline. Written as DNA, the CDR3 is TGTGCCAGCAGCCCCGACAGACCCCCTAAGCCCCAGCATTTT. Its translation: CASSPDRPPKPQHF.

The CDR3 is CSVVEREGNTIYF. The DNA of the CDR3 is TGCAGCGTTGTTGAGAGGGAAGGAAACACCATATATTTT. The J gene is TRBJ1-3, the V gene TRBV29-1, with D uncertain. The germline V gene has CDR1 SQVTM and CDR2 ANQGSEA. V shed 4 bases and J shed 4 bases, with 11 bases lying between them. This CDR3 has 13 residues.

The chain couples TRBV27 to TRBJ1-2; TRBD1 agrees at 7 bases. V was clipped by 6 bases and J by 3 bases; unmatched bases: 7. This CDR3 is 14 amino acids long. Germline V lookup: CDR1 MNHEY, CDR2 SMNVEV (reference sequence). DNA for the CDR3: TGTGCCAGCAGCGACCGGGACAGCCACTATGGCTACACCTTC. It specifies CASSDRDSHYGYTF.

The chain couples TRBV14 to TRBJ1-1, with a tentative D call TRBD1 (6 bases). Germline V lookup: CDR1 SGHDN, CDR2 FVKESK. Trimming took 3 bases from V and 6 from J, leaving 11 bases between them. CDR3 length: 13 amino acids. The CDR3 loop reads CASSHPGAAEAFF. CDR3 sequence (DNA): TGTGCCAGCAGCCATCCAGGGGCCGCTGAAGCTTTCTTT.

CDR3 bases: TGTGCCAGCAGCCCCCGACAGGGGGTGTACGAGCAGTACTTC. This translates into CASSPRQGVYEQYF. V is TRBV5-4 and J is TRBJ2-5, with 9 bases identical to TRBD1. With the DNA end fitting TRBJ2-7 better, the J assignment may be wrong. Per germline, CDR1 SGHNT and CDR2 YYREEE (reference sequence). CDR3 length equals 14 residues.

This chain joins TRBV9 and TRBJ1-2; D is possibly TRBD1 (6 bases). Germline CDR1 and CDR2: SGDLS and YYNGEE. V dropped 3 bases and J dropped 3 bases, with 9 bases sitting between them. This CDR3 is built from 13 residues. The CDR3 nucleotides are TGTGCCAGCAGCGAAGGACAGCACTATGGCTACACCTTC. Its translation is CASSEGQHYGYTF.

V usage is TRBV12-5 and J usage is TRBJ2-1; 9 bases are a match to TRBD2. The V gene end was trimmed by 1 base and the J gene end by 4 bases; junction bases not matched to a gene: 5. From germline, CDR1 is LGHNT and CDR2 FRNRAP. The CDR3 has 16 residues. The CDR3 DNA reads as TGTGCTAGTGGTTTGGCGGCGACTAGCGGATACAATGAGCAGTTCTTC. Translating it yields CASGLAATSGYNEQFF. Drawing the rest from reference TRBV12-5 and TRBJ2-1, the complete variable domain is DARVTQTPRHKVTEMGQEVTMRCQPILGHNTVFWYRQTMMQGLELLAYFRNRAPLDDSGMPKDRFSAEMPDATLATLKIQPSEPRDSAVYFCASGLAATSGYNEQFFGPGTRLTVL.

The V call is TRBV18, the J call TRBJ2-3; D is unresolved. The length of the CDR3 is 12 residues. Trimming took off 3 bases at V and 3 bases at J, with 4 bases between the two ends. The germline CDR1 and CDR2 sequences are KGHSH and LQKENI. The CDR3 region is CASSPKTDTQYF. The CDR3 DNA sequence: TGTGCCAGCTCACCTAAAACAGATACGCAGTATTTT.

The rearrangement uses TRBV19 and TRBJ1-5; 9 bases align to TRBD1. With V trimmed by 10 bases and J by 6 bases, 7 bases remained unmatched. Per germline, CDR1 LNHDA and CDR2 SQIVND (reference sequence). The CDR3 is 13 amino acids. The CDR3 protein is CATHDRGGQPQHF. CDR3 nucleotides: TGTGCCACCCACGACAGGGGGGGTCAGCCCCAGCATTTT.

The chain carries TRBV6-5 and TRBJ2-7; D perhaps matches TRBD2 (6 bases). Trimming left V 6 bases short and J 2 bases short, with 14 bases between. Germline CDR1 reads MNHEY; CDR2 reads SVGAGI. The CDR3 runs 14 residues. CDR3 loop: CASRNQAGPYEQYF. CDR3 DNA: TGTGCCAGCAGAAACCAAGCGGGTCCCTACGAGCAGTACTTC.

The V gene is TRBV6-1, the J gene TRBJ1-5; maybe TRBD1 (6 bases). This CDR3 contains 17 residues. The germline gives CDR1 MNHNS, CDR2 SASEGT. V dropped 0 bases and J dropped 9 bases, with 21 bases sitting between them. The DNA for the CDR3 is TGTGCCAGCAGTGAAGCGGGAACAGGGTCCTACCGTCTGCCCCAGCATTTT. Protein: CASSEAGTGSYRLPQHF.

CDR3 residues: CASSPGLAGPPYNEQFF. The DNA of the CDR3 is TGCGCCAGCAGCCCGGGACTAGCGGGACCCCCCTACAATGAGCAGTTCTTC. This chain joins TRBV4-1 and TRBJ2-1, with 13 bases that match TRBD2. The germline gives CDR1 MGHRA, CDR2 YSYEKL. J gave up 2 bases and V 4 bases, and 5 bases lay outside the gene matches. This CDR3 spans 17 amino acids.

The CDR3, as DNA: TGTGCCAGCAGCGTTACAGGGGCCGACGAGCAGTACTTC. Protein product: CASSVTGADEQYF. The V gene is TRBV7-9, the J gene TRBJ2-7, with 7 nucleotides matching TRBD1. Germline V CDR1 and CDR2: SEHNR, FQNEAQ (reference sequence). The CDR3 is 13 amino acids. J lost 5 bases, V lost 5 bases, and 6 bases had no gene match. The entire variable domain, with the rest obtained from reference TRBV7-9 and TRBJ2-7, is as follows: DTGVSQNPRHKITKRGQNVTFRCDPISEHNRLYWYRQTLGQGPEFLTYFQNEAQLEKSRLLSDRFSAERPKGSFSTLEIQRTEQGDSAMYLCASSVTGADEQYFGPGTRLTVT.

The CDR3 reads CASSGDSFTGELFF. CDR3 sequence (DNA): TGTGCCAGCAGCGGGGACAGTTTCACCGGGGAGCTGTTTTTT. This chain connects TRBV7-7 to TRBJ2-2; 7 positions agree with TRBD1. CDR1 and CDR2 (germline): SSHAT, FNYEAQ (reference sequence). After removal of 5 bases from V and 4 bases from J, the junction contained 4 bases not matched to a gene. The CDR3 consists of 14 residues.

This clone was detected once. The chain recombines TRBV6-5 with TRBJ2-3; D not certain. CDR1 is MNHEY and CDR2 is SVGAGI in the germline V gene. The CDR3 spans 15 residues. The V and J ends lost 1 base and 0 bases respectively, with 8 bases between them. CDR3 sequence: CASSYFWASTDTQYF. The CDR3 DNA reads TGTGCCAGCAGTTACTTCTGGGCTAGCACAGATACGCAGTATTTT.

The J gene is TRBJ1-3, the V gene TRBV21-1; TRBD1, as called in the table, went unchecked against the DNA. TRBV21-1 is a pseudogene locus. The CDR3 is 15 residues long. CDR3 loop: CASSGARQVENTIYF. The CDR3 nucleotides are TGTGCCAGCAGCGGAGCGAGACAGGTCGAAAACACCATATATTTT.

This chain links TRBV28 with TRBJ2-4; D possibly corresponds to TRBD1 (5 bases). Per the germline V gene, CDR1 is MDHEN and CDR2 is SYDVKM. The CDR3 is 13 amino acids. Trimming removed 7 bases at V and 4 bases at J, with 11 bases between. The CDR3 reads CASKGRQKNIQYF. DNA of the CDR3: TGTGCCAGCAAGGGGCGGCAGAAAAACATTCAGTACTTC.

This chain joins TRBV6-1 and TRBJ2-2, with D unresolved. The CDR3 loop spans 14 amino acids. Per the germline V gene, CDR1 is MNHNS and CDR2 is SASEGT. Trimming removed 3 bases from V and 5 bases from J, with 10 bases in between. The DNA of the CDR3 is TGTGCCAGCAGTGATATAGCCCAAACCGGGGAGCTGTTTTTT. It encodes CASSDIAQTGELFF.

This clone appeared a single time. The chain carries TRBV11-2 and TRBJ2-5, with TRBD1 identical over 7 bases. Germline trimming cut 6 bases from V and 3 bases from J; bases unmatched to any gene: 10. Germline V lookup: CDR1 SGHAT, CDR2 FQNNGV. This CDR3 comprises 15 residues. As DNA, the CDR3 is TGTGCCAGCAGGGGACCCGGGACAGAAAAAGAGACCCAGTACTTC. This sequence encodes CASRGPGTEKETQYF.

This chain uses TRBV19 with TRBJ2-1; a weak D match, TRBD2 (7 bases). Germline values: CDR1 LNHDA, CDR2 SQIVND (reference sequence). V lost 3 bases and J 3 bases, leaving 12 bases between the germline ends. The CDR3 is 15 residues long. The CDR3 DNA follows: TGTGCCAGTAGTATTGGGGGCGGGAGCTACAATGAGCAGTTCTTC. Protein: CASSIGGGSYNEQFF.

The genes are TRBV28 and TRBJ1-5; 7 nucleotides agree with TRBD1. This CDR3 has 14 residues. Per germline, CDR1 MDHEN and CDR2 SYDVKM. V lost 7 bases to trimming and J lost 3 bases; unmatched junction nucleotides: 6. The CDR3 is CASIGGTANQPQHF. Here the CDR3 DNA reads TGTGCCAGCATAGGAGGGACAGCCAATCAGCCCCAGCATTTT.

The V and J genes are TRBV5-1 and TRBJ2-3, with TRBD1 matching over 8 bases. The CDR3 extends over 15 amino acids. The germline V gene encodes CDR1 SGHRS and CDR2 YFSETQ. Trimming at V came to 6 bases and at J to 1 base, leaving 7 bases not matched to a gene. CDR3: CASTSGGAGTDTQYF. CDR3 nucleotides: TGCGCCAGCACCTCAGGGGGCGCTGGCACAGATACGCAGTATTTT.

The V gene is TRBV5-4, the J gene TRBJ2-3; TRBD2 matches 9 bases. The CDR3 loop spans 17 amino acids. Unmatched junction bases numbered 12, after V lost 3 bases and J lost 4 bases. Germline CDR1 reads SGHNT; CDR2 reads YYREEE (reference sequence). DNA for the CDR3: TGTGCCAGCAGCTCAGCGGGACTAGCTGTAGCCCCAGATACGCAGTATTTT. It encodes CASSSAGLAVAPDTQYF. The variable domain in full, completed from reference TRBV5-4 and TRBJ2-3, reads ETGVTQSPTHLIKTRGQQVTLRCSSQSGHNTVSWYQQALGQGPQFIFQYYREEENGRGNFPPRFSGLQFPNYSSELNVNALELDDSALYLCASSSAGLAVAPDTQYFGPGTRLTVL.

The rearrangement uses TRBV5-4 and TRBJ1-6, with 9 positions matching TRBD1. Germline V gene sequence: CDR1 SGHNT, CDR2 YYREEE (reference sequence). This CDR3 region has 13 residues. Trimming cost V 7 bases and J 6 bases; bases outside gene matches: 2. The CDR3 bases are TGTGCCAGCGGGGACAGGGTTAATTCACCCCTCCACTTT. It codes for CASGDRVNSPLHF.